The clone carrying this T cell receptor beta chain was recorded at least ten times. Its specificity is unknown. Trimming cost V 5 bases and J 4 bases; bases outside gene matches: 5. The CDR3 runs to 15 residues. Germline lookup yields CDR1 SGHTA and CDR2 FQGTGA. The data are from a study of Graves' ophthalmopathy and Graves' hyperthyroidism. Findings and caveats of the study: Ophthalmopathy cases were distinguished from stable hyperthyroidism by a 13-signature model, reaching approximately 88% sensitivity and 81.08% specificity.

Beta-chain TCR CDR3 regions were amplified from RNA transcripts. A first-round RT-PCR used HTBI primers, followed by a second-round multiplex PCR. From the multiplex PCR reads, TCRdb called clonotypes with MiXCR, one entry per CDR3 protein. The table lists about 420,000 distinct CDR3 sequences, around 20% of them singletons, with more than 2.5% in the top ten. Recruitment covered hyperthyroidism patients aged 18 to 65 whose new diagnosis was of under 2 months' duration. Exclusion applied to patients with other autoimmune diseases, uncontrolled infections, pregnancy or lactation. The V gene is TRBV7-3, the J gene TRBJ2-5, with TRBD2 matching over 12 bases. Input material: peripheral blood. The source of this sequence is a woman aged 18-29 years with stable Graves' hyperthyroidism. CDR3 sequence: CASSPGLAGPETQYF. CDR3 sequence (DNA): TGTGCCAGCAGCCCGGGACTAGCGGGCCCAGAGACCCAGTACTTC.